This record concerns one TCR beta chain sequence. CDR3 length equals 15 residues. J gave up 1 base and V 8 bases, and 11 bases lay outside the gene matches. Germline CDR1 is GTSNPN and CDR2 is SVGIG (reference sequence). The sample is drawn from a study of blood T cell repertoires in COVID-19. The wider study: Some COVID-19 samples were acute and others convalescent; all came from the United States, Italy and Spain. Sources were T cells, B-cell-depleted T cells, or PBMCs; the material itself was cDNA or gDNA.

Per the study methods: The assay estimated nucleated cells by amplifying reference gene primers. The table came from immunoSEQ multiplex PCR; TCRdb's copy has only in-frame clones and leaves some out. That table is the source of V, J and clone size, and D and trimming were worked out from the DNA. This sample has about 250,000 clones, with 81% found just once. Sequenced: peripheral blood. The origin of this receptor is a woman aged 80 or over with acute or convalescent COVID-19. V gene TRBV30 combines with J gene TRBJ2-4; TRBD2 matches at 7 bases. The CDR3 spells CAGGGTRGAKNIQYF. Here the CDR3 DNA reads TGTGCCGGGGGGGGGACCCGGGGGGCCAAAAACATTCAGTACTTC.